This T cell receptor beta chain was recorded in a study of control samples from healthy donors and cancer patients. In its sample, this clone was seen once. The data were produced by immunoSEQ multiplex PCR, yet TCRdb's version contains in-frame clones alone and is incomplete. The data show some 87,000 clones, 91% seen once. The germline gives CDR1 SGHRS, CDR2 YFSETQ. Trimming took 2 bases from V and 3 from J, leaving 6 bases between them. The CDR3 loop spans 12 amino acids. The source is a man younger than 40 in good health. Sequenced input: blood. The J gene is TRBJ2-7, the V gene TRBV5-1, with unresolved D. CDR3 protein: CASSFNIYEQYF. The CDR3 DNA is TGCGCCAGCAGCTTTAATATCTACGAGCAGTACTTC.